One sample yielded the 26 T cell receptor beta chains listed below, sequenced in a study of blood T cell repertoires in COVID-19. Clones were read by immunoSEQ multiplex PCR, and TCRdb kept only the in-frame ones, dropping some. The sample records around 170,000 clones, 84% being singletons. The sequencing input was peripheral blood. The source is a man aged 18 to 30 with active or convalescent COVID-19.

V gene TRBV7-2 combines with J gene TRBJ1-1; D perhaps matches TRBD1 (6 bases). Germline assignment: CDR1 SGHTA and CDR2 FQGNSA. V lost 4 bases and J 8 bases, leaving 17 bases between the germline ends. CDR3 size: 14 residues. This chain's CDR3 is CASSSTPGAREAFF. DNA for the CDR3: TGTGCCAGCAGCTCCACTCCAGGGGCCAGGGAAGCTTTCTTT.

The CDR3 coding sequence is TGTGCCAGCAGGTACGGACAGGGGCTGAGGCCTGGAAACACCATATATTTT. It translates to CASRYGQGLRPGNTIYF. The V and J genes are TRBV2 and TRBJ1-3; 9 nucleotides align to TRBD1. Germline CDR1 SNHLY, CDR2 FYNNEI. The CDR3 length is 17 residues. The trim removed 6 bases at V and 2 bases at J, leaving 11 bases unmatched.

CDR3 nucleotide sequence: TGTGCCAGCAGCACCCGACAGGGACGTAATTCACCCCTCCACTTT. This gives the protein CASSTRQGRNSPLHF. The chain has TRBV7-8 and TRBJ1-6; 7 bases line up with TRBD1. Losses at the gene ends were 5 bases for V and 6 bases for J; bases not matched to a gene: 7. The CDR3 has 15 residues. Germline V gives CDR1 SGHVS, CDR2 FQNEAQ.

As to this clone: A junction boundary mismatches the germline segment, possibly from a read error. The CDR3 loop reads CASSSGTRSYNEQFF. The CDR3 DNA follows: TGTGCCAGCAGCTCCGGGACTAGAAGTTACAATGAGCAATTCTTC. This chain connects TRBV13 to TRBJ2-1; the match to TRBD2 covers 8 bases. Looked up from germline, CDR1 is PRHDT and CDR2 is FYEKMQ (reference sequence). This CDR3 has 15 amino acids. The full variable domain, in which reference TRBV13 and TRBJ2-1 provide the parts outside the CDR3, is AAGVIQSPRHLIKEKRETATLKCYPIPRHDTVYWYQQGPGQDPQFLISFYEKMQSDKGSIPDRFSAQQFSDYHSELNMSSLELGDSALYFCASSSGTRSYNEQFFGPGTRLTVL.

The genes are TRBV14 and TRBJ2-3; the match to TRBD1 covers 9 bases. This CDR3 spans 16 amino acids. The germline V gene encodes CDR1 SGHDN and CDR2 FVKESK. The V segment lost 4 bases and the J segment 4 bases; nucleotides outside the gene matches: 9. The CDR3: CASSPGTGSLADTQYF. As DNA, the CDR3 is TGTGCCAGCAGCCCCGGGACAGGGAGTTTGGCAGATACGCAGTATTTT.

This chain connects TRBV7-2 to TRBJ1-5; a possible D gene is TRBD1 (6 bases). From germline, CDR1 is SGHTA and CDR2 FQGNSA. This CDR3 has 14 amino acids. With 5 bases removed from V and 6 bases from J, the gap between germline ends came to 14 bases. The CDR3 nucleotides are TGTGCCAGCAGCCAGTTCATGGGGGCTCAGCCCCAGCATTTT. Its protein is CASSQFMGAQPQHF.

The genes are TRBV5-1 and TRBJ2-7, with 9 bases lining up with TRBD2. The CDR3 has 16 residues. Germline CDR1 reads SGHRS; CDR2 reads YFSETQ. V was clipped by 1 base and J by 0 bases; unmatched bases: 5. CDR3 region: CASSLISGGSSYEQYF. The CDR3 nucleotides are TGCGCCAGCAGCTTGATCAGCGGGGGGTCCTCCTACGAGCAGTACTTC.

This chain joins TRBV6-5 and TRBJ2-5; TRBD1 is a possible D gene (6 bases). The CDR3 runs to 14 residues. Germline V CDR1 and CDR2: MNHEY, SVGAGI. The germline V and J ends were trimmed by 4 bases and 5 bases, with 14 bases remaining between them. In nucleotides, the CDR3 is TGTGCCAGCAGTTTACAGGGCACCAGGGAGACCCAGTACTTC. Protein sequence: CASSLQGTRETQYF.

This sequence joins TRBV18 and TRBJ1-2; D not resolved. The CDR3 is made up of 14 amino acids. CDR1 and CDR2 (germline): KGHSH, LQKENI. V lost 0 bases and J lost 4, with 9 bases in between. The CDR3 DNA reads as TGTGCCAGCTCACCACCGGGCGAGAGCTATGGCTACACCTTC. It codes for CASSPPGESYGYTF.

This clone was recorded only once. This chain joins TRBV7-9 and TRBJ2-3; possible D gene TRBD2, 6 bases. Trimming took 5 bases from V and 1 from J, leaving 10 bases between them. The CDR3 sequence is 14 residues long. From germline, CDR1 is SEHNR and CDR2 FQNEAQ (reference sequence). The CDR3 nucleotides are TGTGCCAGCAGCCCCGGGACTGGCACAGATACGCAGTATTTT. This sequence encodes CASSPGTGTDTQYF. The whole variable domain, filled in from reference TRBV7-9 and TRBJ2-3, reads DTGVSQNPRHKITKRGQNVTFRCDPISEHNRLYWYRQTLGQGPEFLTYFQNEAQLEKSRLLSDRFSAERPKGSFSTLEIQRTEQGDSAMYLCASSPGTGTDTQYFGPGTRLTVL.

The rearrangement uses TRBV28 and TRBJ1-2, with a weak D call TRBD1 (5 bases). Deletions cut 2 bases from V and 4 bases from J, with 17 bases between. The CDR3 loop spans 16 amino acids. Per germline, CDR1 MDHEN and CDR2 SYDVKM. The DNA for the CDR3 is TGTGCCAGCAGTTTACACCAGGGCGTCCCCCGCTATGGCTACACCTTC. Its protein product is CASSLHQGVPRYGYTF.

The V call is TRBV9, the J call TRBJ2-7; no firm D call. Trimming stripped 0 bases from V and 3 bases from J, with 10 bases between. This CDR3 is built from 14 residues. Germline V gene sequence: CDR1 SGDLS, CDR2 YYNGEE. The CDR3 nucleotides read TGTGCCAGCAGCGTAGAGCCCTCTGACTACGAGCAGTACTTC. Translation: CASSVEPSDYEQYF.

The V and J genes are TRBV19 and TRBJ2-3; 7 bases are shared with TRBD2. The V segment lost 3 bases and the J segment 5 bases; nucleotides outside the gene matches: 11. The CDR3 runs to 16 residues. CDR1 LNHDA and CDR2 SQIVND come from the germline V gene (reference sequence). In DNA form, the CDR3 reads TGTGCCAGTAGTATTCCCGCTAGCGGTAAAAAAGATACGCAGTATTTT. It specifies CASSIPASGKKDTQYF. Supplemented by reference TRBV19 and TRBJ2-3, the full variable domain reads DGGITQSPKYLFRKEGQNVTLSCEQNLNHDAMYWYRQDPGQGLRLIYYSQIVNDFQKGDIAEGYSVSREKKESFPLTVTSAQKNPTAFYLCASSIPASGKKDTQYFGPGTRLTVL.

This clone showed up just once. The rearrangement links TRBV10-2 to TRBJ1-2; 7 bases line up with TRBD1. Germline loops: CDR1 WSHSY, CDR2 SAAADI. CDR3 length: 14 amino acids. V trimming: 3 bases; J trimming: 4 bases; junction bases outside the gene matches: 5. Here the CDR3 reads CASSDQTGTYGYTF. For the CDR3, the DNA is TGCGCCAGCAGTGATCAGACAGGGACCTATGGCTACACCTTC.

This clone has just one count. Written as DNA, the CDR3 is TGTGCCAGCAGTCCTGAAGGGACAGGGAGAGATACGCAGTATTTT. This codes for CASSPEGTGRDTQYF. The V and J genes are TRBV27 and TRBJ2-3, with 9 bases fitting TRBD1. The CDR3 spans 15 residues. Germline loops: CDR1 MNHEY, CDR2 SMNVEV (reference sequence). The J segment lost 5 bases and the V segment lost 5 bases, leaving 8 bases of the junction unmatched.

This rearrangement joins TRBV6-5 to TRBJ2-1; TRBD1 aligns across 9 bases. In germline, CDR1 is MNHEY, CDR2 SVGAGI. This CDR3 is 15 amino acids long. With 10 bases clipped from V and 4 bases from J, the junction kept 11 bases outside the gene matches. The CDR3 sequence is CATRPIQGAYNEQFF. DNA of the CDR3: TGTGCCACCCGGCCGATACAGGGGGCGTACAATGAGCAGTTCTTC.

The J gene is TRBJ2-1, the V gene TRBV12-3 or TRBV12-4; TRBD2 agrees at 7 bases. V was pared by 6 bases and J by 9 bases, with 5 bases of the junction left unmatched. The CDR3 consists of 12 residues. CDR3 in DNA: TGTGCCAGCAGGGTCAGCGGGACTGAGCAGTTCTTC. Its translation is CASRVSGTEQFF.

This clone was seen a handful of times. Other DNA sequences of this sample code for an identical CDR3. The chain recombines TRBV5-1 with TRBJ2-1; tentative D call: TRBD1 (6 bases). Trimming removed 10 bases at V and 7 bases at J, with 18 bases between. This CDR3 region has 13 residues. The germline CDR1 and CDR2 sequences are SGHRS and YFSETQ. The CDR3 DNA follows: TGCGCCTCGCAGCTAGGGGGTGGTAATGAGCAGTTCTTC. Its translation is CASQLGGGNEQFF.

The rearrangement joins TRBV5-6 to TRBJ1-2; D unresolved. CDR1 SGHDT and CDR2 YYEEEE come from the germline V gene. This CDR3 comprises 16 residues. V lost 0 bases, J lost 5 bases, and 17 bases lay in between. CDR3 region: CASSLAGSGGRYGYTF. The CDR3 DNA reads TGTGCCAGCAGCTTGGCGGGATCTGGAGGACGGTATGGCTACACCTTC. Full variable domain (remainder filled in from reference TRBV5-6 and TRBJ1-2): DAGVTQSPTHLIKTRGQQVTLRCSPKSGHDTVSWYQQALGQGPQFIFQYYEEEERQRGNFPDRFSGHQFPNYSSELNVNALLLGDSALYLCASSLAGSGGRYGYTFGSGTRLTVV.

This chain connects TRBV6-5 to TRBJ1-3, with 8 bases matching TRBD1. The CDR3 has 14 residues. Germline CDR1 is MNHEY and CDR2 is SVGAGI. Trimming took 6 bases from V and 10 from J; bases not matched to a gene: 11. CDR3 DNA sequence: TGTGCCAGCAGCGAGGGACAGGTTGATAGGACCATATATTTT. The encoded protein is CASSEGQVDRTIYF.

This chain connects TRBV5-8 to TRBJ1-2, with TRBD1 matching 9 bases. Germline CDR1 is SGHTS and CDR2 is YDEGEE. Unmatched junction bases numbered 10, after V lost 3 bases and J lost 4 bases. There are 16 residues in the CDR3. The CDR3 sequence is CASSSFLGTGPYGYTF. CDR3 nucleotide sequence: TGTGCCAGCAGCTCGTTTTTAGGGACAGGGCCCTATGGCTACACCTTC.

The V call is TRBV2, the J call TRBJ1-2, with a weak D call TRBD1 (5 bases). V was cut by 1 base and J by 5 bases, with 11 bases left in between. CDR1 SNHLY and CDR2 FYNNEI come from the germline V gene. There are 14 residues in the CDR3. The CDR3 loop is CASSEGAGVYGYTF. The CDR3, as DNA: TGTGCCAGCAGTGAAGGGGCGGGGGTATATGGCTACACCTTC.

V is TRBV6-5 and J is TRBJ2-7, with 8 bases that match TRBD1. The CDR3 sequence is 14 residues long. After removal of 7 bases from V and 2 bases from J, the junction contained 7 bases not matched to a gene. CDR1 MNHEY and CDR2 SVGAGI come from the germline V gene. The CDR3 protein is CASIIRQGPYEQYF. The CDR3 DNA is TGTGCCAGCATAATTCGACAGGGGCCCTACGAGCAGTACTTC.

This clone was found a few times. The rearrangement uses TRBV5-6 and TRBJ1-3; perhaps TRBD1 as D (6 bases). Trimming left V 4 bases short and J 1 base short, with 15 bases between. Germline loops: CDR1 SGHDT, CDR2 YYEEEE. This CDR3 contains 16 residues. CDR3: CASSPGTGSSGNTIYF. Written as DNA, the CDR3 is TGTGCCAGCAGCCCTGGAACAGGGTCGTCTGGAAACACCATATATTTT.

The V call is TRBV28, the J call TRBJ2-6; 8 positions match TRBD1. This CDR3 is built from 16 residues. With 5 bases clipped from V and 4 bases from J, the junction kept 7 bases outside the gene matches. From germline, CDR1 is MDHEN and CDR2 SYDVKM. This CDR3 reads CASSPQGADGANVLTF. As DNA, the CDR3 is TGTGCCAGCAGTCCTCAGGGGGCGGACGGGGCCAACGTCCTGACTTTC.

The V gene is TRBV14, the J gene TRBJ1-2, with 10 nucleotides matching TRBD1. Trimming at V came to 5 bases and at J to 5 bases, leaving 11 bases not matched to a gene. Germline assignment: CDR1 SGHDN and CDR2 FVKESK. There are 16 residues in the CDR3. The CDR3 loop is CASSKWDRGPSYGYTF. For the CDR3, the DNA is TGTGCCAGCAGCAAATGGGACAGGGGTCCGTCTTATGGCTACACCTTC.